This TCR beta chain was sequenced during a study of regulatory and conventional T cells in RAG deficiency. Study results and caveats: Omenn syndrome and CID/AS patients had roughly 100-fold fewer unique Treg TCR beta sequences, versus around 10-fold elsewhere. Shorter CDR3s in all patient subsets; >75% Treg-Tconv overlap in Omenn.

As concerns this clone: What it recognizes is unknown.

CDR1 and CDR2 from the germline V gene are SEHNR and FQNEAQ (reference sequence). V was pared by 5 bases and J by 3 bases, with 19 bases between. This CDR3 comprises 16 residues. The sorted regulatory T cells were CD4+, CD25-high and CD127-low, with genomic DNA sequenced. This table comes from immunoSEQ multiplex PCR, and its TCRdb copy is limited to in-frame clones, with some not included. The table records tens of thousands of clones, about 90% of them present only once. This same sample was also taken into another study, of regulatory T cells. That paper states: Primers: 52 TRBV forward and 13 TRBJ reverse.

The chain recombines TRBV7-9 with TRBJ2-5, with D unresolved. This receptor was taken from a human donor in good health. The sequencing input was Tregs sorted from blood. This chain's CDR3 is CASSEQFRLVKETQYF. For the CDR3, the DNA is TGTGCCAGCAGCGAGCAGTTTCGGCTAGTTAAAGAGACCCAGTACTTC.